These 29 T cell receptor beta chains were sequenced from one sample in a study of graft-versus-host responses after intestinal transplantation. Clones were sequenced by immunoSEQ multiplex PCR, and TCRdb holds only the in-frame ones, with some missing. The table has some 40,000 clones, over 85% seen once. These receptors' antigens are unknown. Sample: unstimulated CD8+ T cells sorted from spleen or lymph node cells, taken before transplant. These receptors all come from a human donor who was the organ donor for an intestinal transplant.

This clone was detected a few times. The chain recombines TRBV9 with TRBJ2-3; D may be TRBD2 (6 bases). The ends were cut back, 0 bases at V and 2 bases at J, with 10 bases in the middle. The germline gives CDR1 SGDLS, CDR2 YYNGEE. CDR3 size: 15 residues. CDR3 residues: CASSVVSSATDTQYF. In DNA, the CDR3 is TGTGCCAGCAGCGTAGTCTCTAGCGCCACAGATACGCAGTATTTT.

The chain couples TRBV6-5 to TRBJ1-5, with a weak D call TRBD1 (6 bases). Germline assignment: CDR1 MNHEY and CDR2 SVGAGI. Trimming stripped 4 bases from V and 8 bases from J, with 21 bases between. This CDR3 has 16 residues. The CDR3 here is CASSLGGDPVREPQHF. In nucleotides, the CDR3 is TGTGCCAGCAGTTTAGGGGGAGACCCGGTCCGAGAGCCCCAGCATTTT.

This clone was detected only once. This chain connects TRBV7-9 to TRBJ2-7, with 8 bases aligning to TRBD1. Per germline, CDR1 SEHNR and CDR2 FQNEAQ (reference sequence). Germline trimming cut 5 bases from V and 6 bases from J; bases unmatched to any gene: 6. The CDR3 runs 13 residues. CDR3 coding DNA: TGTGCCAGCAGCCCAGGACAGGGAACCGAGCAGTACTTC. This translates into CASSPGQGTEQYF.

The chain combines TRBV28 with TRBJ2-3; 11 positions match TRBD2. This CDR3 comprises 21 residues. The germline V gene has CDR1 MDHEN and CDR2 SYDVKM. Trimming removed 3 bases from V and 1 base from J; junction bases left unmatched: 18. DNA of the CDR3: TGTGCCAGCAGTTTTTATTTTTCCCTCGGGACTAGCGGACCGGGCACAGATACGCAGTATTTT. Amino acid sequence: CASSFYFSLGTSGPGTDTQYF.

The gene calls are TRBV28 and TRBJ1-4; no reliable D call. V lost 4 bases and J 8 bases, leaving 11 bases between the germline ends. Germline CDR1 reads MDHEN; CDR2 reads SYDVKM. This CDR3 spans 13 amino acids. This CDR3 is CASSSPLVEKLFF. The DNA of the CDR3 is TGTGCCAGCAGTTCCCCGTTAGTCGAAAAACTGTTTTTT.

The rearrangement joins TRBV28 to TRBJ2-3; no clear D gene. The germline V gene has CDR1 MDHEN and CDR2 SYDVKM. This CDR3 is built from 19 residues. The V end lost 3 bases, the J end lost 3 bases, and 25 bases lay between the germline ends. DNA of the CDR3: TGTGCCAGCAGTTTTGCTCTGTTGGTTCGGTATCGTTTGACAGATACGCAGTATTTT. It translates to CASSFALLVRYRLTDTQYF.

The chain couples TRBV28 to TRBJ2-3, with 11 bases identical to TRBD2. Germline CDR1 and CDR2: MDHEN and SYDVKM. The CDR3 runs to 17 residues. The junction had 8 bases not matched to a gene; V was cut back by 4 bases and J by 2 bases. The CDR3 nucleotides are TGTGCCAGCAGTTCCCCCCAACTAGCGGGAGCCACAGATACGCAGTATTTT. This encodes CASSSPQLAGATDTQYF.

This clone was picked up one time. V gene TRBV19 combines with J gene TRBJ2-1; 11 bases align to TRBD2. Germline V gives CDR1 LNHDA, CDR2 SQIVND (reference sequence). CDR3 length: 15 amino acids. After removal of 5 bases from V and 9 bases from J, the junction contained 9 bases not matched to a gene. The DNA of the CDR3 is TGTGCCAGTAGTGTACTAGCGGGAGTTCTGGCTGAGCAGTTCTTC. This gives the protein CASSVLAGVLAEQFF.

Here the CDR3 reads CASSPWTGGGNTQYF. In DNA, the CDR3 is TGTGCCAGCAGCCCATGGACAGGGGGCGGGAATACGCAGTATTTT. This chain links TRBV7-2 with TRBJ2-3; 11 bases match TRBD1. The CDR3 covers 15 residues. Germline loops: CDR1 SGHTA, CDR2 FQGNSA. Trimming took 5 bases from V and 7 from J; bases not matched to a gene: 8.

The rearrangement joins TRBV4-1 to TRBJ2-1; D unresolved. This CDR3 has 12 amino acids. CDR1 and CDR2 (germline): MGHRA, YSYEKL. V lost 1 base and J lost 2, with 0 bases in between. The CDR3 sequence is CASSQAYNEQFF. As DNA, the CDR3 is TGCGCCAGCAGCCAAGCCTACAATGAGCAGTTCTTC.

The chain joins TRBV30 to TRBJ2-3, with a weak D call TRBD2 (5 bases). This CDR3 is 12 amino acids long. Germline V gene lookup returns CDR1 GTSNPN and CDR2 SVGIG (reference sequence). V lost 2 bases and J lost 3, with 6 bases in between. CDR3 loop: CAWSRGTDTQYF. CDR3 DNA sequence: TGTGCCTGGAGTAGAGGGACAGATACGCAGTATTTT.

CDR3: CASTPRGRGHLSYEQYF. CDR3 DNA: TGTGCCAGCACCCCCCGGGGCAGGGGGCATCTATCCTACGAGCAGTACTTC. The chain uses TRBV28 and TRBJ2-7; 8 bases are a match to TRBD1. CDR3 length: 17 residues. With V trimmed by 7 bases and J by 1 base, 15 bases remained unmatched. CDR1 MDHEN and CDR2 SYDVKM come from the germline V gene.

This clone was observed a few times. The rearrangement uses TRBV7-9 and TRBJ2-7; D is undetermined. Germline V gives CDR1 SEHNR, CDR2 FQNEAQ (reference sequence). The germline V and J ends were trimmed by 5 bases and 2 bases, with 4 bases remaining between them. The CDR3 extends over 11 amino acids. The DNA of the CDR3 is TGTGCCAGCAGCGCCACCTACGAGCAGTACTTC. This sequence encodes CASSATYEQYF.

The genes are TRBV13 and TRBJ2-1, with 7 bases matching TRBD1. The germline V gene has CDR1 PRHDT and CDR2 FYEKMQ (reference sequence). V was clipped by 4 bases and J by 4 bases; unmatched bases: 7. This CDR3 has 15 amino acids. The chain's CDR3 is CASSSQGKGYNEQFF. CDR3 coding DNA: TGTGCCAGCAGCTCACAGGGGAAGGGGTACAATGAGCAGTTCTTC.

V is TRBV9 and J is TRBJ2-3; TRBD1 is a possible D gene (5 bases). Trimming pared 3 bases from V and 2 bases from J, leaving 10 bases between. Germline CDR1 and CDR2: SGDLS and YYNGEE. This CDR3 contains 14 residues. The CDR3 DNA reads as TGTGCCAGCAGCGACCTGACAGACACAGATACGCAGTATTTT. It encodes CASSDLTDTDTQYF. Full variable domain (outside the CDR3, taken from reference TRBV9 and TRBJ2-3): DSGVTQTPKHLITATGQRVTLRCSPRSGDLSVYWYQQSLDQGLQFLIQYYNGEERAKGNILERFSAQQFPDLHSELNLSSLELGDSALYFCASSDLTDTDTQYFGPGTRLTVL.

The rearrangement joins TRBV9 to TRBJ2-3; 16 bases fit TRBD2. This CDR3 comprises 20 residues. Looked up from germline, CDR1 is SGDLS and CDR2 is YYNGEE. J was trimmed by 0 bases and V by 1 base; bases with no gene match: 8. Here the CDR3 DNA reads TGTGCCAGCAGCGTATCCGGGACTAGCGGGAGGGGGACTAGCACAGATACGCAGTATTTT. As protein: CASSVSGTSGRGTSTDTQYF.

The chain couples TRBV19 to TRBJ2-3; weak D call: TRBD2 (6 bases). Trimming cost V 5 bases and J 0 bases, with 18 bases left between them. The CDR3 covers 17 residues. Germline V gives CDR1 LNHDA, CDR2 SQIVND (reference sequence). DNA of the CDR3: TGTGCCAGTAGTCCCCTCTGGCGGGAAGACAGCACAGATACGCAGTATTTT. Its translation: CASSPLWREDSTDTQYF.

The rearrangement joins TRBV4-1 to TRBJ1-2; TRBD1 matches 7 bases. CDR3 length: 15 residues. Germline CDR1 and CDR2: MGHRA and YSYEKL. Unmatched junction bases numbered 5, after V lost 0 bases and J lost 4 bases. For the CDR3, the DNA is TGCGCCAGCAGCCAAGATCTTCCAGGGGGCTATGGCTACACCTTC. It encodes CASSQDLPGGYGYTF.

The chain combines TRBV8-2 with TRBJ2-6. TRBV8-2 is listed as a pseudogene. The CDR3 is 17 residues long. CDR3 sequence (DNA): TGTGGCATTTTGTCTAAGATAACACGAAGTCGGGCCAACGTCCTGACTTTC. Residues: CGILSKITRSRANVLTF.

This chain connects TRBV21-1 to TRBJ1-1. TRBV21-1 is given as a pseudogene. The CDR3 length is 16 residues. CDR3: CASRLGGGPRGTEAFF. The DNA for the CDR3 is TGTGCCAGCAGATTAGGAGGAGGGCCCAGGGGCACTGAAGCTTTCTTT.

The chain recombines TRBV30 with TRBJ1-1; D remains unclear. This CDR3 region has 12 residues. From germline, CDR1 is GTSNPN and CDR2 SVGIG (reference sequence). CDR3 bases: TGTACCTCCCGGGAAGCGAACACTGAAGCTTTCTTT. Translation gives CTSREANTEAFF.

The chain recombines TRBV18 with TRBJ2-7; D is undetermined. Deletions cut 3 bases from V and 0 bases from J, with 12 bases between. There are 15 residues in the CDR3. Germline V gene lookup returns CDR1 KGHSH and CDR2 LQKENI. The CDR3 loop reads CASSPWPRRSYEQYF. As DNA, the CDR3 is TGTGCCAGCTCACCGTGGCCCCGGCGCTCCTACGAGCAGTACTTC.

V is TRBV19 and J is TRBJ1-1; unclear D gene. V lost 3 bases to trimming and J lost 2 bases, with 1 base between them. The CDR3 has 11 residues. Germline V gene data show CDR1 as LNHDA and CDR2 as SQIVND (reference sequence). CDR3 region: CASSINTEAFF. CDR3 sequence (DNA): TGTGCCAGTAGTATCAACACTGAAGCTTTCTTT.

Written as DNA, the CDR3 is TGTGCTAGTGGTTTGCTACCCATAGCGGGAGGCTCGGGCGAGCAGTACTTC. Translation gives CASGLLPIAGGSGEQYF. The chain uses TRBV12-5 and TRBJ2-7, with 10 bases aligning to TRBD2. With V trimmed by 2 bases and J by 6 bases, 13 bases remained unmatched. This CDR3 region has 17 residues. Germline CDR1 is LGHNT and CDR2 is FRNRAP. The variable domain in full, completed from reference TRBV12-5 and TRBJ2-7, reads DARVTQTPRHKVTEMGQEVTMRCQPILGHNTVFWYRQTMMQGLELLAYFRNRAPLDDSGMPKDRFSAEMPDATLATLKIQPSEPRDSAVYFCASGLLPIAGGSGEQYFGPGTRLTVT.

This clone came up once. The genes are TRBV28 and TRBJ2-1; TRBD2 matches 10 bases. Germline trimming cut 7 bases from V and 6 bases from J; bases unmatched to any gene: 6. CDR1 is MDHEN and CDR2 is SYDVKM in the germline V gene. The CDR3 consists of 14 residues. Here the CDR3 DNA reads TGTGCCAGCAACCCTAGCGGGAGATTCAATGAGCAGTTCTTC. Protein product: CASNPSGRFNEQFF.

The gene calls are TRBV21-1 and TRBJ2-2; TRBD2 is the table's D call and was not checked against the DNA. TRBV21-1 is flagged as a pseudogene. This CDR3 spans 14 amino acids. The CDR3 region is CASRPSGLPGELFF. The CDR3 DNA reads TGTGCCAGCAGGCCTAGCGGCCTCCCCGGGGAGCTGTTTTTT.

This clone showed up just a few times. V usage is TRBV6-6 and J usage is TRBJ2-3; D possibly uses TRBD1 or TRBD2 (5 bases each). Germline lookup yields CDR1 MNHNY and CDR2 SVGAGI (reference sequence). The V end lost 4 bases, the J end lost 0 bases, and 5 bases lay between the germline ends. The CDR3 consists of 13 residues. CDR3 residues: CASSWDSTDTQYF. The CDR3 coding sequence is TGTGCCAGCAGTTGGGACAGCACAGATACGCAGTATTTT.

The rearrangement links TRBV7-6 to TRBJ2-7, with D perhaps matching TRBD1 (5 bases). Trimming removed 5 bases from V and 0 bases from J, with 14 bases in between. The CDR3 is made up of 15 amino acids. Germline-derived CDR1 and CDR2 are SGHVS and FNYEAQ. The CDR3 DNA follows: TGTGCCAGCAGCCTGGGGCCCAAGAGCTCCTACGAGCAGTACTTC. This gives the protein CASSLGPKSSYEQYF.

The chain carries TRBV5-8 and TRBJ1-5, with 8 positions matching TRBD1. Germline V gene lookup returns CDR1 SGHTS and CDR2 YDEGEE. This CDR3 is 18 amino acids long. V dropped 5 bases and J dropped 1; count of bases not matched to a gene: 14. In DNA, the CDR3 is TGTGCCAGCAGAAATGCGGGACAGGCGCCTTGGAGCAATCAGCCCCAGCATTTT. Its protein product is CASRNAGQAPWSNQPQHF.